This T cell receptor (beta chain) was captured by sequencing in a study of blood T cell repertoires in COVID-19 (TCRdb year 2020). Looking at the study overall: Samples covering the acute and convalescent phases of COVID-19 were provided by collaborators in the United States, Italy and Spain. The material from the prospective study consisted of cDNA or gDNA derived from T cells, B-cell-depleted T cells, or PBMCs. Deeply sampled blood TCRbeta repertoires from subjects exposed to, actively infected with, or recovered from COVID-19 were included in the dataset. The repertoires were made available in a free public database intended to serve as a resource for research on the immune response to SARS-CoV-2. The samples were drawn from the first 160 participants of the ongoing ImmuneRACE study and from 1,254 subjects provided by 6 global collaborators. A de-identified subject ID, COVID-19 status, age in years and sex were almost always included in the sample metadata. Where available, HLA class I and class II types were obtained from metadata supplied by the sample provider rather than from assay-based typing. Results the study describes overall, beyond this receptor: How much clinical and demographic metadata was included differed by source and by participant, and the metadata was provided uncurated.

From a lookup of the germline V gene, CDR1 and CDR2 are ENHRY and SYGVKD. CDR3 length: 15 amino acids, cysteine to phenylalanine. CDR3 DNA only is kept here, 45 bases in frame from base 1. From V the trimming removes 6 bases and from J it removes 1 base, while the gene matches leave 2 bases of the junction unaccounted for. As regards this clone: The antigen this receptor binds is unknown. The input lacks base qualities; no much larger clone sits a single base away.

Collaborating institutions collected whole blood in K2EDTA tubes following their own protocols. For TCRbeta analysis, collaborators shipped samples as frozen whole blood, isolated PBMCs, or DNA extracted from either of those sample types. TCRbeta CDR3 regions were amplified from genomic DNA by means of the immunoSEQ Assay, a bias-controlled multiplex PCR. Under the source paper's analysis protocol: Nucleated cell counts per sample were estimated from amplification of reference gene primers within the assay. Sequence reads were collapsed and filtered to measure the absolute abundance of every unique TCRbeta CDR3 rearrangement. For each sample, productive Simpson clonality was calculated by taking the square root of Simpson's diversity index across productive rearrangements. TCRdb obtained this table from immuneACCESS and retained in-frame rearrangements with V and J assigned. These tables miss some clones; where compared with another copy, unresolved V genes account for less than half of the shortfall, and the remainder is unexplained. From that table come the V and J calls and clone size; the DNA was used to work out D and trimming. Counted in this sample were some 91,000 clones; 90% of them appeared once. The top ten clonotypes cover 1.5% to 2% of the sample.

The chain joins TRBV10-3 to TRBJ2-3, with 12 central nucleotides matching TRBD2. The sequencing sample was made of peripheral blood. The sequence was obtained from a man aged 55 to 70 with acute or convalescent COVID-19. The DNA sequence is TGTGCCATCAGCCGACTAGCGGGGGGCACAGATACGCAGTATTTT. This sequence encodes CAISRLAGGTDTQYF.